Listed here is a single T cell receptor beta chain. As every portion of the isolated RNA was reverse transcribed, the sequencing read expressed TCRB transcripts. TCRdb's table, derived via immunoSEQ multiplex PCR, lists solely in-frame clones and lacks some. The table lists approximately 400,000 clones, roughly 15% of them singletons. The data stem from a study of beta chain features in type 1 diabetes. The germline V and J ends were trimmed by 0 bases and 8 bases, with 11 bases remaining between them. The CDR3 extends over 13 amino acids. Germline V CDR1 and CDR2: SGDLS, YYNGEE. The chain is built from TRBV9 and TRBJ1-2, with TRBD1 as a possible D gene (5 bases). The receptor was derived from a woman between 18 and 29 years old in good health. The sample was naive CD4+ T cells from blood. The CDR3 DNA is TGTGCCAGCAGCGTAGCTTCGGGGGACGGCTACACCTTC. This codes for CASSVASGDGYTF.